This T cell receptor (beta chain) was captured by sequencing in a study of human T cells and chemical hapten exposure. Trimming shortened V by 0 bases and J by 2 bases, and 5 bases separated the two germline ends. CDR3 size: 13 residues. CDR1 is SGHNT and CDR2 is YYREEE in the germline V gene (reference sequence). Findings of the study overall: Alopecia affecting every donor means their immune response may not match healthy people's. PT1 expanded TCR counts and patch test score correlated positively.

This sample's time point: pre-sensitization, week 0. Treatment of the sample: therapeutic diphenylcyclopropenone sensitization with weekly scalp DPC. Total RNA came from unfractionated whole blood. MiXCR, run by TCRdb on the RACE reads, gives a single entry per CDR3 protein. Here the sample spans about 260,000 distinct CDR3 sequences, about 9.4% being singletons. This clonotype was detected only a few times. Its antigen is currently unknown. This clonotype was sampled from a woman in her thirties or forties with alopecia areata. Some clones in this sample may be carry-over from other donors' samples. This chain joins TRBV5-4 and TRBJ1-2; the D is unclear. The source was whole blood, collected in connection with sensitization to the hapten diphenylcyclopropenone (DPC). CDR3 in DNA: TGTGCCAGCAGCTTGGAAGCGAACTATGGCTACACCTTC. This translates into CASSLEANYGYTF.